The 20 T cell receptor beta chains below all came from one sample that was sequenced in a study of T cell responses to AZD1222 COVID-19 vaccine. Data came from immunoSEQ multiplex PCR; TCRdb stores just in-frame clones and leaves some out. The repertoire holds 150,000 or so clones, with approximately 87% as singletons. This sample comprised peripheral blood, obtained on day 0 of MenACWY control vaccination. Every receptor here comes from an adult in good health.

This sequence joins TRBV24-1 and TRBJ1-5, with D possibly TRBD1 on 6 matching bases. Germline values: CDR1 KGHDR, CDR2 SFDVKD. The CDR3 has 15 amino acids. Trimming removed 4 bases from V and 5 bases from J, with 14 bases in between. The CDR3: CATSDVQGWDQPQHF. DNA of the CDR3: TGTGCCACCAGTGACGTACAGGGATGGGATCAGCCCCAGCATTTT.

V usage is TRBV13 and J usage is TRBJ2-7; TRBD2 is a possible D gene (5 bases). CDR3 length: 14 residues. Germline loops: CDR1 PRHDT, CDR2 FYEKMQ (reference sequence). Trimming shortened V by 4 bases and J by 3 bases, and 13 bases separated the two germline ends. CDR3 amino acids: CASSSREQGYEQYF. The DNA of the CDR3 is TGTGCCAGCAGCTCACGGGAACAAGGCTACGAGCAGTACTTC.

V usage is TRBV4-2 and J usage is TRBJ1-4; D is uncertain. The CDR3 loop spans 16 amino acids. V was shortened by 4 bases and J by 5 bases, with 17 bases between the two germline ends. Germline-derived CDR1 and CDR2 are LGHNA and YNFKEQ. The CDR3 nucleotides are TGTGCCAGCAGCCTTGGACTGAATCAAGCAAATGAAAAACTGTTTTTT. It encodes CASSLGLNQANEKLFF.

This clone was observed once. This sequence joins TRBV18 and TRBJ1-1; a possible D gene is TRBD1 (6 bases). Trimming stripped 0 bases from V and 12 bases from J, with 14 bases between. CDR1 and CDR2 (germline): KGHSH, LQKENI. There are 13 residues in the CDR3. Written as DNA, the CDR3 is TGTGCCAGCTCACCACCTGGAAGGGACAAAACTTTCTTT. Translation: CASSPPGRDKTFF.

In nucleotides, the CDR3 is TGTGCCAGCAGTAGAGGACAGGGGAACACTGAAGCTTTCTTT. It translates to CASSRGQGNTEAFF. The rearrangement uses TRBV6-5 and TRBJ1-1, with 8 bases that match TRBD1. The germline V gene has CDR1 MNHEY and CDR2 SVGAGI. This CDR3 has 14 amino acids. J lost 1 base, V lost 5 bases, and 3 bases had no gene match.

The chain is built from TRBV13 and TRBJ2-2; 7 bases align to TRBD1. The V gene's germline CDR1 is PRHDT and CDR2 FYEKMQ (reference sequence). The CDR3 sequence is 15 residues long. The V and J ends lost 5 bases and 2 bases, in that order; junction bases with no gene match: 5. The CDR3: CASSQQGINTGELFF. For the CDR3, the DNA is TGTGCCAGCAGCCAACAGGGGATCAACACCGGGGAGCTGTTTTTT.

This clone was picked up a small number of times. The chain links TRBV5-1 to TRBJ2-3; weak D call: TRBD1 (6 bases). V lost 1 base and J lost 1, with 10 bases in between. This CDR3 has 15 residues. The V gene's germline CDR1 is SGHRS and CDR2 YFSETQ. The CDR3 here is CASSLQGSRTDTQYF. In DNA form, the CDR3 reads TGCGCCAGCAGCTTGCAGGGGTCCCGCACAGATACGCAGTATTTT.

This sequence joins TRBV29-1 and TRBJ2-1; 10 bases match TRBD2. The length of the CDR3 is 16 residues. With V trimmed by 3 bases and J by 3 bases, 8 bases remained unmatched. Per germline, CDR1 SQVTM and CDR2 ANQGSEA. CDR3 loop: CSVEPGLANNYNEQFF. The DNA for the CDR3 is TGCAGCGTTGAGCCGGGACTAGCGAACAACTACAATGAGCAGTTCTTC.

The genes are TRBV5-5 and TRBJ1-2; D remains ambiguous. V lost 1 base and J 1 base, leaving 11 bases between the germline ends. The CDR3 contains 15 residues. Per germline, CDR1 SGHKS and CDR2 YYEKEE (reference sequence). CDR3 nucleotides: TGTGCCAGCAGCTTGACGGGGTCCGGTAACTATGGCTACACCTTC. Protein sequence: CASSLTGSGNYGYTF. Together with reference TRBV5-5 and TRBJ1-2, the CDR3 gives the full variable domain: DAGVTQSPTHLIKTRGQQVTLRCSPISGHKSVSWYQQVLGQGPQFIFQYYEKEERGRGNFPDRFSARQFPNYSSELNVNALLLGDSALYLCASSLTGSGNYGYTFGSGTRLTVV.

The chain carries TRBV6-6 and TRBJ1-3; D is unresolved. This CDR3 spans 15 amino acids. The V and J ends lost 4 bases and 10 bases respectively, with 20 bases between them. The germline V gene has CDR1 MNHNY and CDR2 SVGAGI (reference sequence). CDR3 protein: CASSLARGGIRTIYF. CDR3 coding DNA: TGTGCCAGCAGTTTGGCCCGTGGCGGGATCAGAACCATATATTTT.

The chain is built from TRBV19 and TRBJ1-2; 7 nucleotides line up with TRBD1. CDR3 length equals 13 residues. Looked up from germline, CDR1 is LNHDA and CDR2 is SQIVND (reference sequence). V lost 7 bases to trimming and J lost 8 bases; unmatched junction nucleotides: 10. Here the CDR3 DNA reads TGTGCCAGTATTGGGACAGCCTTTTCGGGCTACACCTTC. This sequence encodes CASIGTAFSGYTF.

The V and J genes are TRBV12-3 or TRBV12-4 and TRBJ1-1, with D possibly TRBD1 on 5 matching bases. There are 13 residues in the CDR3. V lost 8 bases, J lost 3 bases, and 13 bases lay in between. The CDR3 reads CASGPRADTEAFF. The CDR3 DNA follows: TGTGCCAGCGGTCCCAGGGCCGACACTGAAGCTTTCTTT.

This clone appeared once. This rearrangement joins TRBV5-1 to TRBJ2-5; D unclear. The CDR3 spans 14 residues. The germline CDR1 and CDR2 sequences are SGHRS and YFSETQ. Trimming cost V 0 bases and J 5 bases, with 11 bases left between them. CDR3 residues: CASSLEGLWETQYF. CDR3 nucleotides: TGCGCCAGCAGCTTGGAAGGTTTGTGGGAGACCCAGTACTTC.

The gene calls are TRBV27 and TRBJ1-4; a possible D gene is TRBD1 (5 bases). The V end lost 5 bases, the J end lost 5 bases, and 12 bases lay between the germline ends. Germline CDR1 is MNHEY and CDR2 is SMNVEV (reference sequence). CDR3 size: 14 residues. CDR3 DNA: TGTGCCAGCAGTCCGTGGGGGGGGAATGAAAAACTGTTTTTT. Translating it yields CASSPWGGNEKLFF.

This rearrangement joins TRBV9 to TRBJ2-5, with 8 bases aligning to TRBD2. Looked up from germline, CDR1 is SGDLS and CDR2 is YYNGEE. The V and J ends lost 4 bases and 1 base, in that order; junction bases with no gene match: 12. This CDR3 is built from 17 residues. CDR3 bases: TGTGCCAGCAGCCCCCGGGAGGGGAAGTACCCCCAAGAGACCCAGTACTTC. Translated: CASSPREGKYPQETQYF.

The chain recombines TRBV2 with TRBJ1-4; 10 bases map to TRBD1. Trimming at V came to 6 bases and at J to 5 bases, leaving 6 bases not matched to a gene. CDR1 SNHLY and CDR2 FYNNEI come from the germline V gene. CDR3 length: 15 amino acids. CDR3 bases: TGTGCCAGCAGGAGAGGACAGGGGGAAAATGAAAAACTGTTTTTT. Residues: CASRRGQGENEKLFF.

This clone is a singleton in its sample. V gene TRBV29-1 combines with J gene TRBJ1-2; 7 bases fit TRBD1. The junction had 1 base not matched to a gene; V was cut back by 3 bases and J by 0 bases. Germline V gene lookup returns CDR1 SQVTM and CDR2 ANQGSEA. The CDR3 runs 13 residues. CDR3 sequence (DNA): TGCAGCGTTGATCAGGGGGCTAACTATGGCTACACCTTC. It encodes CSVDQGANYGYTF.

This chain joins TRBV5-4 and TRBJ2-2, with a weak D call TRBD1 (7 bases). The germline V gene has CDR1 SGHNT and CDR2 YYREEE (reference sequence). The CDR3 contains 17 residues. V was clipped by 2 bases and J by 4 bases, with 18 bases between them. The DNA of the CDR3 is TGTGCCAGCAGCTTAAAACAACAGGGGACTGGCACCGGGGAGCTGTTTTTT. This gives the protein CASSLKQQGTGTGELFF.

V gene TRBV19 combines with J gene TRBJ2-6; D is undetermined. The CDR3 length is 15 residues. Germline CDR1 reads LNHDA; CDR2 reads SQIVND (reference sequence). Trimming stripped 3 bases from V and 0 bases from J, with 6 bases between. The CDR3 loop is CASSMGSSGANVLTF. The CDR3 nucleotides are TGTGCCAGTAGTATGGGCAGCTCTGGGGCCAACGTCCTGACTTTC.

The chain recombines TRBV28 with TRBJ1-2; a possible D gene is TRBD1 (6 bases). The germline gives CDR1 MDHEN, CDR2 SYDVKM. V was cut by 7 bases and J by 5 bases, with 20 bases left in between. This CDR3 is 15 amino acids long. CDR3 sequence reads: CASTRGGARSYGYTF. The CDR3 DNA sequence: TGTGCCAGCACCCGAGGGGGGGCCCGATCTTATGGCTACACCTTC.